A selection of T cell receptor beta chains follows, all from one sample in a study of T cell responses to AZD1222 COVID-19 vaccine. TCRdb keeps only in-frame clones here, not all; method: immunoSEQ multiplex PCR. The sample shows around 120,000 clones, about 91% of them seen only once. The specimen was peripheral blood, collected on day 0 of AZD1222 vaccination. These receptors were collected from an adult in good health. CDR3s include the opening cysteine and the closing phenylalanine or tryptophan. Fields, in order: V gene, CDR3 protein.

>TRBV4-1
CASSQEVQGTYEQYF
>TRBV5-5
CASSLAVRGSGGEQFF
>TRBV6-5
CASSLDSYGTQYF
>TRBV13
CASSLGKSTYNEQFF
>TRBV5-1
CASSLEVVAGDNAGEQYF
>TRBV27
CASSWARGNYGYTF
>TRBV29-1
CSVETGPYEQYF
>TRBV30
CAWSLSTEAFF
>TRBV27
CASSHSPVGEQFF
>TRBV7-9
CASSYGKRIYEQYF
>TRBV24-1
CATFPGTDFSNQPQHF
>TRBV5-1
CASSGSGTGYGRASTDTQYF
>TRBV27
CASSLVSYNEQFF
>TRBV25-1
CASSEPAIYEQYF
>TRBV5-5
CASSPGPYSNQPQHF
>TRBV6-5
CASSYSTARSYNEQFF
>TRBV7-2
CASSLDSTEKLFF
>TRBV19
CASTLGQGWDTQYF
>TRBV6-5
CASSSPIGTPYNEQFF
>TRBV7-9
CASSLVAFGRGTGTYGYTF
>TRBV9
CASSPRTSGGNGELFF
>TRBV12-3/TRBV12-4
CASSLQGGVTF
>TRBV13
CASSSRLAGAYEQYF
>TRBV10-1
CASRQDRVGDTYEQYF
>TRBV7-2
CASSLASGWNTEAFF
>TRBV7-3
CASSLVGGGDEQYF
>TRBV30
CAWGQGAGELFF
>TRBV5-1
CASSLTGTLDGNTIYF
>TRBV5-1
CASNLGGVDGYTF
>TRBV9
CASSAGQNTDTQYF
>TRBV3-1/TRBV3-2
CASSLSGQSYGYTF
>TRBV3-1/TRBV3-2
CASSQEEGTGPAEQYF
>TRBV3-1/TRBV3-2
CASSQSGLARTDTQYF
>TRBV18
CASSPPSGQETQYF
>TRBV30
CAWSVGMNTEAFF
>TRBV19
CASSTTGGYEQYF
>TRBV2
CASTEGSQAKNIQYF
>TRBV30
CAWRGLVGELFF
>TRBV12-5
CASGNSGELFF
>TRBV5-1
CASSLDGYEQYF
>TRBV14
CASSRTRWNTEAFF
>TRBV19
CASSRGRPSDTQYF
>TRBV7-9
CASSLADRNTEAFF
>TRBV6-6
CASSLTQVSGNTIYF
>TRBV4-1
CASSHQGAGPGDSWATNEKLFF
>TRBV7-8
CASSFIGAWEHSGYTF
>TRBV5-1
CASSLVTDVRRPQHF
>TRBV25-1
CASSEGGTYEQYF
>TRBV2
CASRSEQPQHF